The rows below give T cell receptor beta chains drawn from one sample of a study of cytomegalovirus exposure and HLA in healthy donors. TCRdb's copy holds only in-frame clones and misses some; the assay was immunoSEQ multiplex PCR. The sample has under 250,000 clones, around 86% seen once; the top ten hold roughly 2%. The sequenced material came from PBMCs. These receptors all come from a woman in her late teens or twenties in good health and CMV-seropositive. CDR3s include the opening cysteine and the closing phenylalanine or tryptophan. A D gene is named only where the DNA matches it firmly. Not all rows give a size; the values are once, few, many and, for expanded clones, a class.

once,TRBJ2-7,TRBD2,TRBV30,TGTGCCTGGACCGGGGGGGCTTACGAGCAGTACTTC,CAWTGGAYEQYF
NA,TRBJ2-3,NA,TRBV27,TGTGCCAGCCAACCCCAGCCGGGGACTCATATCACAGATACGCAGTATTTT,CASQPQPGTHITDTQYF
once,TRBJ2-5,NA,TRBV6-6,TGTGCCAGCATAGGAGGGGGCCACCAAGAGACCCAGTACTTC,CASIGGGHQETQYF
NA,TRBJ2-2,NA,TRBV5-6,TGTGCCAGCAGACATGGGGCTACCGGGGAGCTGTTTTTT,CASRHGATGELFF
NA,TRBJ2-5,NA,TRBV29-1,TGCAGCGTTGAATACGGGGTTCGGGAGACCCAGTACTTC,CSVEYGVRETQYF
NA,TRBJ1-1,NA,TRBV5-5,TGTGCCAGCAGCTATACCCCAGGGGACACTGAAGCTTTCTTT,CASSYTPGDTEAFF
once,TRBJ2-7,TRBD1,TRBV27,TGTGCCAGCAGTCCCGTTGGACAGGGCGTCTTTACCTACGAGCAGTACTTC,CASSPVGQGVFTYEQYF
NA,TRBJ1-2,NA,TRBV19,TGTGCCAGTAGTTACAACCTTTGGGACATCTTAGGCTACACCTTC,CASSYNLWDILGYTF
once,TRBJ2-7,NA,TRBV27,TGTGCCAGCAGTCCTGCCGGCACCCGAGGAGAGCAGTACTTC,CASSPAGTRGEQYF
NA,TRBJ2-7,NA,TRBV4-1,TGCGCCAGCAGCCAGGCCCTCGGGGAGTACTACGAGCAGTACTTC,CASSQALGEYYEQYF
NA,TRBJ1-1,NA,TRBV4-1,TGCGCCAGCAGCCAAGATCTGACAGATGAAGCTTTCTTT,CASSQDLTDEAFF
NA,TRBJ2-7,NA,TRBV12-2,TGTGCAAGTCGCTTAGTTTCGGGCTACGAGCAGTACTTC,CASRLVSGYEQYF
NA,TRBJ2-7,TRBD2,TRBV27,TGTGCCAGCAGTTCCCTGGGGGGGTTATCCTACGAGCAGTACTTC,CASSSLGGLSYEQYF
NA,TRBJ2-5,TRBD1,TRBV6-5,TGTGCCAGCACCCCCGGTGGGGGACAGCAAGAGACCCAGTACTTC,CASTPGGGQQETQYF
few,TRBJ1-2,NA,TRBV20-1,TGCAGTACTCCCCTGAGCTACACCTTC,CSTPLSYTF
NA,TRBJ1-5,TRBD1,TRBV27,TGTGCCAGCCGTCCCGGGACAGTCGATTATAGCAATCAGCCCCAGCATTTT,CASRPGTVDYSNQPQHF
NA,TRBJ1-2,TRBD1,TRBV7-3,TGTGCCAGCAGCTTGACAGGGTCGGCCTATGGCTACACCTTC,CASSLTGSAYGYTF
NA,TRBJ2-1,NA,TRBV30,TGTGCCTGGAGTCGGGGGACAGTAAACAATGAGCAGTTCTTC,CAWSRGTVNNEQFF
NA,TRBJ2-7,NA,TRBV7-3,TGTGCCAGCAGCTTTTTCAGCGGCTCCTACGAGCAGTACTTC,CASSFFSGSYEQYF
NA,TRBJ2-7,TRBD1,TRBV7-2,TGTGCCAGCAGCTCCCGGGACAGGGGTCGGAGCGAGCAGTACTTC,CASSSRDRGRSEQYF
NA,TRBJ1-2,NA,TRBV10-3,TGTGCCATCGAGCAGGGTATTTCTTCTGGCTACACCTTC,CAIEQGISSGYTF
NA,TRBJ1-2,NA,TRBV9,TGTGCCAGCAGCGTCGCTGGGACACCGGTCTATGGCTACACCTTC,CASSVAGTPVYGYTF
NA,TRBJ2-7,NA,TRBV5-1,TGCGCCAGCAGCTTGGTGCCCGGGGTTGTAGAGCAGTACTTC,CASSLVPGVVEQYF
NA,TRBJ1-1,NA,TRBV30,TGTGCCTGGAGCGGCTTCGGGGGGATGAACACTGAAGCTTTCTTT,CAWSGFGGMNTEAFF
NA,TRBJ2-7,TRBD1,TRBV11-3,TGTGCCAGCAGCCAAGTGACAGGGGACGAGCAGTACTTC,CASSQVTGDEQYF
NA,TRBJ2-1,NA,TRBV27,TGTGCCAGCAGTATTCAGGGATTTTCGAGCCCCTACAATGAGCAGTTCTTC,CASSIQGFSSPYNEQFF